This T cell receptor beta chain was sequenced in a study of spatial heterogeneity in lung cancer (dated by TCRdb to about 2019). About the study as a whole: Beta-chain transcripts were consistently detected in greater numbers than alpha-chain transcripts, which likely reflects a higher abundance of beta-chain transcripts. At surgery, both alpha and beta chains were TCR-sequenced in 200 to 250 tumor regions, about 61 matched nontumor lung samples and 56 PBMC samples. The study linked features of the TCR repertoire to counts of nonsynonymous mutations, which were determined by whole-exome sequencing of tumor tissue. The study quantitatively compared TCR alpha and beta repertoires across multiple tumor regions, matched nontumor lung and blood in non-small cell lung cancer. In the raw uncorrected reads, each unique combination of TCR and UMI appeared on average more than ten times. Paper-wide results and their limitations: Confirming at a functional level the hypothesis that regional TCRs recognize regional mutations was considered to require additional single-cell paired TCR alpha and beta sequencing. Ubiquitous expanded tumor TCRs were detected in blood more often at tumor resection than at routine follow-up.

CDR1 and CDR2 (MNHEY, SVGAGI) derive from the germline V gene. Reading from cysteine to phenylalanine, the CDR3 counts 19 amino acids. CDR3 DNA only is kept here, 57 bases in frame from base 1. V was cut back by 4 bases and J by 5 bases, leaving a gap of 26 bases between them. The library was generated by 5' RACE. The instrument was a NextSeq 500. To allow correction of PCR and sequencing errors, the TCR library protocol tagged every TCR cDNA molecule with a unique molecular identifier. The authors' pipeline ran thus. TCR identification, UMI-based error correction and CDR3 extraction were all carried out with Decombinator tools. TCRs above a frequency of 2 per 1,000, corresponding to the top 1% of the tumor frequency distribution, were defined as expanded. Each repertoire was subsampled 100 times to 5,000 TCRs, after which Renyi diversity was computed with the R vegan package. CDR3 similarity networks were built from amino acid triplet string-kernel similarity, with CDR3s being connected when pairwise similarity was above 0.82. TCRdb trimmed public reads at Q25 via fastp, called clones via MiXCR and kept in-frame beta chains. Entries that share a CDR3 protein sequence are merged under the most common genes and DNA. In this record, the V and J calls reflect TCRdb's handling and not the investigators' own analysis. Within this sample are under 40,000 distinct CDR3 sequences, with roughly 4.9% of them counted one time only. The ten largest clones add up to roughly 25% of the sample.

This clonotype has a count of ten or more. The antigen it recognizes is unknown. Nothing much larger sits one base from this clone, and base qualities are not available. The sample's time point label, decoded: sample taken at primary tumor resection. Donors were over 60 patients with early-stage, untreated non-small cell lung cancer from the lung TRACERx cohort. For TCR sequencing, whole RNA was extracted from tumor and nontumor lung tissue, or from cryopreserved PBMC samples, and no cell sorting was done. Only patients for whom sufficient RNA was available from at least two tumor regions were selected for TCR sequencing.

The rearranged chain carries TRBV6-5 and TRBJ1-4, with TRBD1 perhaps the D gene, on 6 matching bases. This sample comprised PBMCs, obtained at surgery. The sequence derives from a female donor with early-stage non-small cell lung cancer. CDR3 loop: CASSSLQGYGSGRNEKLFF. The nucleotide sequence is given as TGTGCCAGCAGTTCCCTTCAGGGGTACGGGTCAGGCCGAAATGAAAAACTGTTTTTT.